The sample holds many counts of the clone carrying this T cell receptor (beta chain). Its antigen remains unknown. From 2 million PBMCs stored at -80 C, the unsorted libraries were generated. These data belong to a study of neurological immune-mediated disorders. Each CDR3 protein gets one entry after TCRdb re-called the 5' RACE reads with MiXCR. The sample consists of roughly 100,000 distinct CDR3 sequences, 3% to 4% of them appearing once. Whole-study findings and limits: In HTLV-1-associated myelopathy, TCR clonal expansion was greatest, whereas multiple sclerosis had the least, falling below healthy controls.

CDR3 length: 16 residues. The germline V and J ends were trimmed by 0 bases and 3 bases, with 13 bases remaining between them. Germline V gene lookup returns CDR1 SGHRS and CDR2 YFSETQ. The genes are TRBV5-1 and TRBJ1-5; TRBD1 might be the D (5 bases). This TCR derives from a woman between 45 and 65 years old with multiple sclerosis. The sample taken for sequencing was PBMCs. CDR3 in DNA: TGCGCCAGCAGCTTGGGGGGAATAGGGGACAATCAGCCCCAGCATTTT. Amino acid sequence: CASSLGGIGDNQPQHF.